The 20 T cell receptor beta chains given below trace back to one sample, sequenced in a study of blood T cell repertoires in COVID-19. Data came from immunoSEQ multiplex PCR; TCRdb stores just in-frame clones and leaves some out. The table has more than 300,000 clones, around 92% seen once. Sequencing was done on a sample of PBMCs or T cells enriched from blood (not recorded which). The source is a woman aged 25 to 39 who had recovered from COVID-19.

This sequence joins TRBV7-2 and TRBJ2-7; 7 bases fit TRBD1. Germline V CDR1 and CDR2: SGHTA, FQGNSA. V shed 3 bases, J shed 2 bases, and the junction held 1 base outside the gene matches. CDR3 size: 13 residues. CDR3 bases: TGTGCCAGCAGCTTCACAGGGGCCTACGAGCAGTACTTC. Protein product: CASSFTGAYEQYF.

The J gene is TRBJ2-1, the V gene TRBV7-3, with 11 bases fitting TRBD2. The ends lost 2 bases at V and 4 bases at J; junction bases unmatched: 7. Germline V gene data show CDR1 as SGHTA and CDR2 as FQGTGA. The CDR3 is made up of 17 amino acids. The DNA for the CDR3 is TGTGCCAGCAGCTTAGGGACTAGCGGCAATCCATACAATGAGCAGTTCTTC. It yields the protein CASSLGTSGNPYNEQFF.

The V and J genes are TRBV7-2 and TRBJ2-7; the D is unclear. V was shortened by 3 bases and J by 0 bases, with 18 bases between the two germline ends. The CDR3 has 17 amino acids. Germline V CDR1 and CDR2: SGHTA, FQGNSA. CDR3 protein: CASSFPSAGGPSYEQYF. CDR3 coding DNA: TGTGCCAGCAGCTTTCCATCCGCTGGCGGTCCCTCCTACGAGCAGTACTTC.

The CDR3 reads CASSVYASGSYEQYF. Written as DNA, the CDR3 is TGTGCCAGCAGCGTTTACGCTAGCGGGAGCTACGAGCAGTACTTC. The chain employs TRBV9 and TRBJ2-7; 10 positions agree with TRBD2. Germline CDR1 and CDR2: SGDLS and YYNGEE. The CDR3 totals 15 residues. J gave up 3 bases and V 2 bases, and 5 bases lay outside the gene matches.

This clone was detected only once. The J gene is TRBJ2-3, the V gene TRBV5-1; 8 bases match TRBD2. Germline lookup yields CDR1 SGHRS and CDR2 YFSETQ. The junction had 7 bases not matched to a gene; V was cut back by 2 bases and J by 2 bases. CDR3 length equals 16 residues. The CDR3 here is CASSFTSGGLTDTQYF. In DNA form, the CDR3 reads TGCGCCAGCAGCTTTACTAGCGGAGGACTCACAGATACGCAGTATTTT. Combining the CDR3 with reference TRBV5-1 and TRBJ2-3 gives the whole variable domain KAGVTQTPRYLIKTRGQQVTLSCSPISGHRSVSWYQQTPGQGLQFLFEYFSETQRNKGNFPGRFSGRQFSNSRSEMNVSTLELGDSALYLCASSFTSGGLTDTQYFGPGTRLTVL.

The chain carries TRBV5-6 and TRBJ2-7, with TRBD1 matching over 11 bases. Trimming took 4 bases from V and 7 from J; bases not matched to a gene: 10. Germline lookup yields CDR1 SGHDT and CDR2 YYEEEE. The CDR3 extends over 15 amino acids. CDR3 amino acids: CASSPTRDRGWEQYF. DNA of the CDR3: TGTGCCAGCAGCCCCACCCGGGACAGGGGGTGGGAGCAGTACTTC.

The V and J genes are TRBV11-2 and TRBJ2-3; D possibly corresponds to TRBD2 (5 bases). Trimming stripped 11 bases from V and 7 bases from J, with 19 bases between. CDR1 is SGHAT, CDR2 FQNNGV, per germline. The CDR3 length is 13 residues. The DNA for the CDR3 is TGTGCCTCTGCGGGCCAACGGAAGCATACGCAGTATTTT. The encoded protein is CASAGQRKHTQYF.

This clone was observed a single time. The rearrangement links TRBV27 to TRBJ1-2, with 7 nucleotides matching TRBD1. This CDR3 comprises 15 residues. V gave up 3 bases and J gave up 1 base; unmatched junction bases: 5. Germline V gene sequence: CDR1 MNHEY, CDR2 SMNVEV (reference sequence). CDR3 protein: CASSFTGQLNYGYTF. The CDR3 coding sequence is TGTGCCAGCAGTTTCACGGGACAGCTTAACTATGGCTACACCTTC.

V gene TRBV11-2 combines with J gene TRBJ2-7, with 9 bases identical to TRBD1. Germline V lookup: CDR1 SGHAT, CDR2 FQNNGV. V was clipped by 5 bases and J by 1 base; unmatched bases: 15. The CDR3 is 18 residues long. CDR3 nucleotides: TGTGCCAGCAGCACGTTAAAGCCCCGGGACAGGGAGTCCTACGAGCAGTACTTC. Translated, it gives CASSTLKPRDRESYEQYF.

The chain joins TRBV11-2 to TRBJ1-1; D is undetermined. The length of the CDR3 is 12 residues. The V end was cut by 4 bases, the J end by 3 bases, with 6 bases between. Germline V gene lookup returns CDR1 SGHAT and CDR2 FQNNGV. CDR3 DNA sequence: TGTGCCAGCAGCTACCGGGACACTGAAGCTTTCTTT. Its translation: CASSYRDTEAFF.

This clone came up once. V usage is TRBV7-2 and J usage is TRBJ1-4, with 10 bases identical to TRBD1. V dropped 6 bases and J dropped 6; count of bases not matched to a gene: 4. The CDR3 extends over 14 amino acids. CDR1 and CDR2 (germline): SGHTA, FQGNSA. The CDR3 sequence: CASRTGGIDEKLFF. Here the CDR3 DNA reads TGTGCCAGCAGGACAGGGGGCATAGATGAAAAACTGTTTTTT.

The V call is TRBV7-9, the J call TRBJ1-1; 9 bases are a match to TRBD1. Germline CDR1 is SEHNR and CDR2 is FQNEAQ (reference sequence). V trimming: 4 bases; J trimming: 6 bases; junction bases outside the gene matches: 6. This CDR3 spans 14 amino acids. The CDR3 DNA reads as TGTGCCAGCAGCTGGGGACAGGGAACGGCTGAAGCTTTCTTT. It codes for CASSWGQGTAEAFF.

This sequence joins TRBV18 and TRBJ1-3, with a weak D call TRBD1 (5 bases). Germline CDR1 KGHSH, CDR2 LQKENI. Trimming removed 3 bases at V and 3 bases at J, with 12 bases between. This CDR3 has 15 residues. CDR3 amino acids: CASSPGLHLGNTIYF. The CDR3 DNA is TGTGCCAGCTCACCGGGGCTCCACCTTGGAAACACCATATATTTT.

V gene TRBV5-5 combines with J gene TRBJ2-7; 9 nucleotides agree with TRBD2. The germline CDR1 and CDR2 sequences are SGHKS and YYEKEE (reference sequence). V trimming: 4 bases; J trimming: 2 bases; junction bases outside the gene matches: 10. This CDR3 region has 16 residues. This CDR3 is CASSLLRLAETYEQYF. CDR3 sequence (DNA): TGTGCCAGCAGCCTACTAAGACTAGCGGAGACCTACGAGCAGTACTTC.

The chain has TRBV5-1 and TRBJ1-1; D may be TRBD1 (6 bases). CDR3 length: 13 residues. The V gene lost 1 base and the J gene lost 4 bases, with 8 bases spanning the gap. CDR1 and CDR2 from the germline V gene are SGHRS and YFSETQ. DNA for the CDR3: TGCGCCAGCAGCTTGATGGACAGCACTGAAGCTTTCTTT. This encodes CASSLMDSTEAFF. Using reference TRBV5-1 and TRBJ1-1 for the parts outside the CDR3, the full variable domain is KAGVTQTPRYLIKTRGQQVTLSCSPISGHRSVSWYQQTPGQGLQFLFEYFSETQRNKGNFPGRFSGRQFSNSRSEMNVSTLELGDSALYLCASSLMDSTEAFFGQGTRLTVV.

This clone was counted once. The chain uses TRBV7-2 and TRBJ2-2; TRBD2 aligns across 10 bases. Germline CDR1 SGHTA, CDR2 FQGNSA. After removal of 0 bases from V and 6 bases from J, the junction contained 7 bases not matched to a gene. This CDR3 region has 17 residues. The CDR3 sequence is CASSLALGLAIAGELFF. DNA of the CDR3: TGTGCCAGCAGCTTAGCCCTGGGACTAGCGATCGCCGGGGAGCTGTTTTTT.

The chain has TRBV27 and TRBJ1-2; the match to TRBD1 covers 9 bases. Germline-derived CDR1 and CDR2 are MNHEY and SMNVEV (reference sequence). The CDR3 extends over 15 amino acids. After removal of 5 bases from V and 2 bases from J, the junction contained 6 bases not matched to a gene. The CDR3 sequence: CASSMGGQGNYGYTF. The CDR3, as DNA: TGTGCCAGCAGTATGGGGGGACAGGGAAACTATGGCTACACCTTC.

The CDR3 sequence is CASSLSQDYGYTF. The DNA for the CDR3 is TGCGCCAGCAGCTTGTCACAGGACTATGGCTACACCTTC. The rearrangement joins TRBV5-1 to TRBJ1-2; tentatively, D is TRBD1 (5 bases). Germline loops: CDR1 SGHRS, CDR2 YFSETQ. This CDR3 contains 13 residues. The germline V and J ends were trimmed by 1 base and 3 bases, with 7 bases remaining between them.

The chain is built from TRBV19 and TRBJ1-5, with 9 bases that match TRBD1. CDR1 is LNHDA and CDR2 is SQIVND in the germline V gene (reference sequence). The CDR3 is 19 amino acids. J lost 2 bases, V lost 11 bases, and 22 bases had no gene match. CDR3 DNA sequence: TGTGCCCTAGAACGCCGGGACAGGGTCGAAAATTACGGCAATCAGCCCCAGCATTTT. Amino acids: CALERRDRVENYGNQPQHF. Together with reference TRBV19 and TRBJ1-5, the CDR3 gives the full variable domain: DGGITQSPKYLFRKEGQNVTLSCEQNLNHDAMYWYRQDPGQGLRLIYYSQIVNDFQKGDIAEGYSVSREKKESFPLTVTSAQKNPTAFYLCALERRDRVENYGNQPQHFGDGTRLSIL.

The rearrangement joins TRBV5-6 to TRBJ1-1; TRBD1 might be the D (5 bases). Germline V lookup: CDR1 SGHDT, CDR2 YYEEEE. V was trimmed by 4 bases and J by 1 base, leaving 11 bases between them. This CDR3 spans 14 amino acids. The CDR3 here is CASSRDTGNTEAFF. CDR3 coding DNA: TGTGCCAGCAGCCGTGACACAGGGAACACTGAAGCTTTCTTT.